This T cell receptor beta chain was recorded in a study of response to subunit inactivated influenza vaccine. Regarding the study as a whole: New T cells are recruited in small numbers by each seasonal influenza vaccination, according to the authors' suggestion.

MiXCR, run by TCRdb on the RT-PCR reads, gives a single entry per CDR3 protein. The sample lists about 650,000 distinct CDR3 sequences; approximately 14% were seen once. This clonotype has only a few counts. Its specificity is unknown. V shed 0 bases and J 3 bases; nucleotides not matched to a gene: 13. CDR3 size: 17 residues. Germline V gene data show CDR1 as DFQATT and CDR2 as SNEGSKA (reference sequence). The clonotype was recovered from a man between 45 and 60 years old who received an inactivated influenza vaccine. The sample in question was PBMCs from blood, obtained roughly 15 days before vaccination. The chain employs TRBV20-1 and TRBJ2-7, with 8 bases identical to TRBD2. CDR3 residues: CSARDRRLVAGGYEQYF. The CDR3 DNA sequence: TGCAGTGCTAGAGATCGTCGACTGGTGGCGGGAGGCTACGAGCAGTACTTC.